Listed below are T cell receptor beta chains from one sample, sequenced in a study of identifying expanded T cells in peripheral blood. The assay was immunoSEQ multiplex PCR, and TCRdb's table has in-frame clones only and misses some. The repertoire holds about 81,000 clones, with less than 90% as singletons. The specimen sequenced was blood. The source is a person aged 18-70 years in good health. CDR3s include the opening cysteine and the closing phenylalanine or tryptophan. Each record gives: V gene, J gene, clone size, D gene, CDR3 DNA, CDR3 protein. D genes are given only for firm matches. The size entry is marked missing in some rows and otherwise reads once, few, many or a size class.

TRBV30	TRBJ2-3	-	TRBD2	TGTGCCTGGGCCCCCGGGACTAAAGGCTTTGGTACGCAGTATTTT	CAWAPGTKGFGTQYF
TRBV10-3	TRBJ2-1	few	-	TGTGCCATCAGTGTCCGGGACCTTGAGAATGAGCAGTTCTTC	CAISVRDLENEQFF
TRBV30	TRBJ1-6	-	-	TGTGCCTGGAGCCCCGGGAGCGCCGATTCACCCCTCCACTTT	CAWSPGSADSPLHF
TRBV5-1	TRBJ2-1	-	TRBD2	TGCGCCAGCAGCCTGGGTACTAGCGGGCCCTACAATGAGCAGTTCTTC	CASSLGTSGPYNEQFF
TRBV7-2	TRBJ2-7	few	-	TGTGCCAGCAGCTTAGATCCAGGAATCGTCTACGAGCAGTACTTC	CASSLDPGIVYEQYF
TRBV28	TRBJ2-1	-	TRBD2	TGTGCCAGCAGTTTTGTGCCTAGCGGGAACAATGAGCAGTTCTTC	CASSFVPSGNNEQFF
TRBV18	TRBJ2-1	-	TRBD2	TGTGCCAGCTCTCCCCCCAGGACGGGAGGTACCTTCAATGAGCAGTTCTTC	CASSPPRTGGTFNEQFF
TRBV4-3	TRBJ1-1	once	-	TGCGCCAGCAGCCAAGATACCGGGACTCCTTTAGCTTTCTTT	CASSQDTGTPLAFF
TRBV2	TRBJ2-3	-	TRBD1	TGTGCCAGCAGCCTAGGACAGGGGGCCCTATCAGATACGCAGTATTTT	CASSLGQGALSDTQYF
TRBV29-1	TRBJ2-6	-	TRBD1	TGCAGCGCCAGGGACAGCCAAGGCTCTGGGGCCAACGTCCTGACTTTC	CSARDSQGSGANVLTF
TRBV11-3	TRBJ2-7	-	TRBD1	TGTGCCAGCAGCGCGACAGGGGACTACGAGCAGTACTTC	CASSATGDYEQYF
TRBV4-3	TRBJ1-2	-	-	TGCGCCAGCAGCCAAGTCGGGGGATATGGCTACACCTTC	CASSQVGGYGYTF
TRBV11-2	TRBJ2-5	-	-	TGTGCCAGCAGCCCAGCGGCTGGATTTCAAGAGACCCAGTACTTC	CASSPAAGFQETQYF
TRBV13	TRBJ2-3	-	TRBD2	TGTGCCAGCAGCCCCGAACTAGCGGGAGCAGATACGCAGTATTTT	CASSPELAGADTQYF
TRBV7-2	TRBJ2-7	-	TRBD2	TGTGCCTCCCGGACTAGCGGGACTTACGAGCAGTACTTC	CASRTSGTYEQYF
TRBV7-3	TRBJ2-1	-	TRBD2	TGTGCCAGCAGCCCTCAAACCGGGACAGAACTAGCGGGAGGGTACAATGAGCAGTTCTTC	CASSPQTGTELAGGYNEQFF
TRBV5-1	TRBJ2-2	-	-	TGCGCCAGCAAGTCCCAAGCGAGTAGCACCGGGGAGCTGTTTTTT	CASKSQASSTGELFF
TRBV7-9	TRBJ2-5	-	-	TGTGCCAGCAGCCACACAGGGAAGGGAGAGACCCAGTACTTC	CASSHTGKGETQYF
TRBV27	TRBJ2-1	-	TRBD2	TGTGCCAGCAGTACCCGACTAGCGGGAGCGGATGAGCAGTTCTTC	CASSTRLAGADEQFF
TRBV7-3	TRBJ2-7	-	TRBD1	TGTGCCAGCAGCACCCACAGGGGTGGGGAGCAGTACTTC	CASSTHRGGEQYF
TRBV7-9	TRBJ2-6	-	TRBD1	TGTGCCAGCAGCCCCGGACAGGGGACGAGGGTGGGGGCCAACGTCCTGACTTTC	CASSPGQGTRVGANVLTF
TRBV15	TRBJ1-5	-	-	TGTGCCACCAGCAGAGATAGGGGAAGCAATCAGCCCCAGCATTTT	CATSRDRGSNQPQHF
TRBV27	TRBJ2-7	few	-	TGTGCCAGCAGTTTGGCCAGGACCTACGAGCAGTACTTC	CASSLARTYEQYF